The clone carrying this T cell receptor beta chain was recorded at least ten times. Antigen: not known. The length of the CDR3 is 12 residues. V lost 4 bases, J lost 10 bases, and 16 bases lay in between. In germline, CDR1 is DFQATT, CDR2 SNEGSKA (reference sequence). Other autoimmune disease, uncontrolled infection, pregnancy and lactation led to exclusion. Clinical symptoms, serum thyroxine, TRAb, thyroid ultrasound and orbital computed tomography determined diagnosis. This entry belongs to a study of Graves' ophthalmopathy and Graves' hyperthyroidism. Researchers took RNA transcripts and amplified TCR beta CDR3 regions from them. First-round RT-PCR with HTBI primers preceded a second-round multiplex PCR. Using its own MiXCR run on the multiplex PCR reads, TCRdb lists one record per CDR3 protein. Here the sample spans some 390,000 distinct CDR3 sequences, approximately 20% being singletons. Whole-study results and caveats: Ophthalmopathy cases were distinguished from stable hyperthyroidism by a 13-signature model, reaching 85% to 90% sensitivity and around 81% specificity. Blood samples also showed most expanded thyroid clonotypes exceeding 0.001 frequency.

Sequenced: peripheral blood. This TCR was recovered from a woman younger than 30 with Graves' ophthalmopathy. The V and J genes are TRBV20-1 and TRBJ1-2; D gene unclear. In nucleotides, the CDR3 is TGCAGTGCTAAAGGCAGAGCAGCAGACTACACCTTC. It specifies CSAKGRAADYTF.